This TCR beta chain was retrieved from a study of shared clonotypes between healthy human individuals. On the study more broadly: Participating donors consisted of a couple of women and a few men aged 18 to 49. CD4 naive cells filled three plates per donor, CD4 memory three, CD8 naive two and CD8 memory one.

Germline assignment: CDR1 SGHTS and CDR2 YDEGEE. The V and J ends lost 0 bases and 7 bases respectively, with 11 bases between them. This CDR3 spans 14 amino acids. Donors had no recently reported acute infections or vaccinations and were HIV-negative. Study-level points and caveats: It was observed that 4% to 6% of naive CD4 clonotypes were shared across a handful of donors.

Note on this clone: Antigen: not known.

Method: immunoSEQ multiplex PCR; TCRdb's copy keeps in-frame clones and lacks some. The sample has 1.5 million to 1.9 million clones; approximately 98% are singletons. This clonotype was sampled from a man aged 30-40 years in good health. The specimen sequenced was naive CD4+ T cells sorted from blood. Subset here: CD45RA+ positively selected. V and J are TRBV5-8 and TRBJ2-1; a possible D gene is TRBD2 (5 bases). The CDR3 here is CASSLAGVNNEQFF. CDR3 DNA: TGTGCCAGCAGCTTGGCCGGGGTGAATAATGAGCAGTTCTTC.